These 13 T cell receptor beta chains originate from one sample sequenced in a study of T cell responses to AZD1222 COVID-19 vaccine. Profiled with immunoSEQ multiplex PCR; TCRdb holds only in-frame clones, not every one. The repertoire holds about 140,000 clones, with approximately 88% as singletons. Source: peripheral blood, taken on day 0 of AZD1222 vaccination. Receptors were obtained from an adult in good health.

The chain carries TRBV9 and TRBJ1-6; D is perhaps TRBD1 (6 bases). V lost 3 bases to trimming and J lost 13 bases, with 14 bases between them. There are 13 residues in the CDR3. Germline CDR1 SGDLS, CDR2 YYNGEE. The CDR3 DNA follows: TGTGCCAGCAGCGCTATTACAGGGTCCCCCCTCCACTTT. Its translation: CASSAITGSPLHF.

V is TRBV27 and J is TRBJ1-2, with D possibly being TRBD1 (6 bases). The CDR3 sequence is 15 residues long. V lost 9 bases and J lost 4, with 21 bases in between. CDR1 MNHEY and CDR2 SMNVEV come from the germline V gene (reference sequence). Written as DNA, the CDR3 is TGTGCCAGTGCTCTTAGGGGGATTGGAGGCTATGGCTACACCTTC. Its translation: CASALRGIGGYGYTF.

The V and J genes are TRBV7-9 and TRBJ2-1, with TRBD2 as a possible D gene (7 bases). V lost 8 bases, J lost 9 bases, and 23 bases lay in between. The germline gives CDR1 SEHNR, CDR2 FQNEAQ (reference sequence). The CDR3 loop spans 15 amino acids. CDR3 sequence (DNA): TGTGCCAGCCATCAGCAAGGGGGAGGGTTGGGTGAGCAGTTCTTC. Encoded protein: CASHQQGGGLGEQFF.

This chain links TRBV5-1 with TRBJ1-6, with TRBD1 matching over 7 bases. CDR1 is SGHRS and CDR2 is YFSETQ in the germline V gene. This CDR3 spans 15 amino acids. The V and J ends lost 4 bases and 8 bases, in that order; junction bases with no gene match: 9. In DNA form, the CDR3 reads TGCGCCAGCAGCCCCTGGGGAGGGGGCGATTCACCCCTCCACTTT. Protein: CASSPWGGGDSPLHF.

The CDR3 DNA reads as TGTGCCAGCAGCTTGATAGGACCCCGAGCCCTCTATGGCTACACCTTC. Translating gives CASSLIGPRALYGYTF. V gene TRBV5-6 combines with J gene TRBJ1-2; D call uncertain. The V end lost 1 base, the J end lost 4 bases, and 17 bases lay between the germline ends. Per the germline V gene, CDR1 is SGHDT and CDR2 is YYEEEE. The CDR3 length is 16 residues.

This clone came up a few times. V and J are TRBV27 and TRBJ2-7, with 11 bases lining up with TRBD2. Germline CDR1 is MNHEY and CDR2 is SMNVEV (reference sequence). Trimming at V came to 6 bases and at J to 7 bases, leaving 11 bases not matched to a gene. The CDR3 consists of 15 residues. The CDR3 DNA reads TGTGCCAGCAGCCCGGGACTAGCGGCCTACCGGGAGCAGTACTTC. As protein: CASSPGLAAYREQYF.

V usage is TRBV6-1 and J usage is TRBJ1-6; D gene uncertain. Germline V gene sequence: CDR1 MNHNS, CDR2 SASEGT. This CDR3 is built from 16 residues. V lost 2 bases and J 3 bases, leaving 11 bases between the germline ends. CDR3 DNA: TGTGCCAGCAGTGAATTGAGTTACATCTATAATTCACCCCTCCACTTT. This gives the protein CASSELSYIYNSPLHF.

The V gene is TRBV5-6, the J gene TRBJ1-1, with 7 nucleotides matching TRBD1. V gave up 4 bases and J gave up 0 bases; unmatched junction bases: 6. This CDR3 is 15 amino acids long. Looked up from germline, CDR1 is SGHDT and CDR2 is YYEEEE. The CDR3 loop is CASSLPGQMNTEAFF. DNA for the CDR3: TGTGCCAGCAGCCTACCGGGACAGATGAACACTGAAGCTTTCTTT.

Remarks on this clone: The same CDR3 can be traced to other DNA sequences in this sample. J is TRBJ2-7 and V is TRBV18; TRBD1 agrees at 7 bases. The germline V gene encodes CDR1 KGHSH and CDR2 LQKENI. This CDR3 is built from 14 residues. The V and J ends lost 2 bases and 2 bases, in that order; junction bases with no gene match: 3. The CDR3 spells CASSPGQGAYEQYF. The CDR3 DNA is TGTGCCAGCTCACCAGGCCAGGGGGCCTACGAGCAGTACTTC.

This chain joins TRBV7-3 and TRBJ2-5; 7 nucleotides align to TRBD1. The CDR3 loop spans 13 amino acids. Germline V gene lookup returns CDR1 SGHTA and CDR2 FQGTGA. V lost 5 bases, J lost 3 bases, and 3 bases stayed unmatched. The CDR3 sequence: CASSLGTEETQYF. CDR3 DNA: TGTGCCAGCAGCCTCGGGACAGAAGAGACCCAGTACTTC.

The chain recombines TRBV6-2 or TRBV6-3 with TRBJ1-1, with 8 bases matching TRBD1. Per germline, CDR1 MNHEY and CDR2 SVGEGT. The CDR3 is 13 amino acids. The junction had 3 bases not matched to a gene; V was cut back by 4 bases and J by 5 bases. The CDR3 DNA reads as TGTGCCAGCAGTTTCGACAGGGGAACTGAAGCTTTCTTT. This gives the protein CASSFDRGTEAFF.

This clone was detected only once. This chain uses TRBV7-2 with TRBJ2-7; D is possibly TRBD1 (6 bases). Germline V gene data show CDR1 as SGHTA and CDR2 as FQGNSA. This CDR3 region has 15 residues. Deletions cut 0 bases from V and 4 bases from J, with 13 bases between. For the CDR3, the DNA is TGTGCCAGCAGCTTAGCGAGGGGGATCGAGTACGAGCAGTACTTC. Its protein product is CASSLARGIEYEQYF.

The V and J genes are TRBV5-1 and TRBJ1-4; 8 positions agree with TRBD1. Trimming took 4 bases from V and 4 from J; bases not matched to a gene: 6. CDR1 SGHRS and CDR2 YFSETQ come from the germline V gene. The CDR3 sequence is 15 residues long. The CDR3 spells CASSPGQANNEKLFF. In DNA, the CDR3 is TGCGCCAGCAGCCCGGGACAGGCGAATAATGAAAAACTGTTTTTT.